This T cell receptor (beta chain) came from a study of low-dose radiotherapy and immunotherapy resistance in tumors. Study context: Intravenous cyclophosphamide 200 mg/m2 was given every two weeks, one day before radiation and immunotherapy.

This clonotype was seen repeatedly, ten times or more. This CDR3 is 14 amino acids long. V shed 3 bases and J 6 bases; nucleotides not matched to a gene: 6. Germline CDR1 is SGHRS and CDR2 is YFSETQ. cDNA synthesis used a TRAV/TRBV-specific primer set for both chains. The authors amplified TCRs for about 20 PCR cycles with a constant-region primer and a V-primer adapter. The authors amplified isolated mRNA by in vitro transcription. Via MiXCR, TCRdb re-called the reads, giving one row per CDR3 protein. This sample has under 90,000 distinct CDR3 sequences, with roughly 30% found just once. Time point defined: before trial treatment. Donors received a regimen that comprised nivolumab, ipilimumab, aspirin, low-dose cyclophosphamide and low-dose radiotherapy.

The source was PBMCs, collected before treatment. This receptor was identified in a female donor with ovarian cancer. The rearrangement uses TRBV5-1 and TRBJ2-7; the match to TRBD2 covers 10 bases. CDR3 amino acids: CASSSSSGGSEQYF. Written as DNA, the CDR3 is TGCGCCAGCAGCTCGTCTAGCGGGGGTTCCGAGCAGTACTTC.